Sequencing of this T cell receptor (beta chain) was carried out in a study of blood T cell repertoires in COVID-19. Overall study context: In each case, the material was cDNA or gDNA derived from T cells, B-cell-depleted T cells, or PBMCs.

TCRdb's copy holds only in-frame clones and misses some; the assay was immunoSEQ multiplex PCR. The data contain 30,000 to 35,000 clones, less than 85% of them singletons. What was sequenced was peripheral blood. This TCR derives from a human donor with acute or convalescent COVID-19. The donor label of this sample is uncertain.

The CDR3 sequence: CASSLLSGGAGTDTQYF. CDR3 in DNA: TGTGCCAGCAGCCTCCTTAGCGGGGGGGCGGGAACAGATACGCAGTATTTT. The rearrangement uses TRBV3-1 (or the pseudogene TRBV3-2) and TRBJ2-3, with 11 bases matching TRBD2. The CDR3 is 17 residues long. Trimming removed 4 bases from V and 3 bases from J; junction bases left unmatched: 9. Per germline, CDR1 LGHDT and CDR2 YNNKEL (reference sequence).